This TCR beta chain was recovered during a study of control samples from healthy donors and cancer patients. Here immunoSEQ multiplex PCR was the method, and the copy in TCRdb shows in-frame clones only, minus some. The sample includes 100,000 to 150,000 clones, over 85% of them seen just once. The V and J ends lost 8 bases and 4 bases, in that order; junction bases with no gene match: 5. The germline V gene has CDR1 SNHLY and CDR2 FYNNEI. This CDR3 has 12 amino acids. This rearrangement joins TRBV2 to TRBJ2-7, with 7 positions matching TRBD2. The specimen was blood. The receptor comes from a man younger than 35 in good health. This CDR3 is CASGLVVYEQYF. CDR3 bases: TGTGCCAGCGGACTAGTGGTTTACGAGCAGTACTTC. The whole variable domain, remainder taken from reference TRBV2 and TRBJ2-7, is EPEVTQTPSHQVTQMGQEVILRCVPISNHLYFYWYRQILGQKVEFLVSFYNNEISEKSEIFDDQFSVERPDGSNFTLKIRSTKLEDSAMYFCASGLVVYEQYFGPGTRLTVT.